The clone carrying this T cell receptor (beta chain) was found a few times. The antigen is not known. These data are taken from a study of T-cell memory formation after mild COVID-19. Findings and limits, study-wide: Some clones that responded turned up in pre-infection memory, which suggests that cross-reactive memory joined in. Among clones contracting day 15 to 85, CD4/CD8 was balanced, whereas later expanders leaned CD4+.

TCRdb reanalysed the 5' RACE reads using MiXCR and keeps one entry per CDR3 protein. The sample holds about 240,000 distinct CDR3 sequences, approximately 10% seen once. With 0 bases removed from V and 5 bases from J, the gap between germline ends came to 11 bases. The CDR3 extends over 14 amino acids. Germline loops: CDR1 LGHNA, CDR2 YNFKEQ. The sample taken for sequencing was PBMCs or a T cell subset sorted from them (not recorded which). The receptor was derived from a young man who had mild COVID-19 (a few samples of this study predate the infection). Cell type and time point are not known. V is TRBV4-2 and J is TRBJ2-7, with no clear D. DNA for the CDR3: TGTGCCAGCAGCCAAGAGTGGAGTTCCCACGAGCAGTACGTC. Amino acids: CASSQEWSSHEQYV.